This T cell receptor beta chain was identified in a study of T cell responses to AZD1222 COVID-19 vaccine. Here immunoSEQ multiplex PCR was the method, and the copy in TCRdb shows in-frame clones only, minus some. The table shows around 78,000 clones, with almost 90% occurring only once. Overall study results and limits: Only after the peak T cell response were repertoires sampled. Donors were mostly white British, more females; clonal diversity possibly underestimated. Only a handful of people who got AZD1222 tested seropositive at baseline.

As for this clone: What it binds is not known.

Germline CDR1 is GTSNPN and CDR2 is SVGIG (reference sequence). V was clipped by 4 bases and J by 7 bases; unmatched bases: 7. This CDR3 spans 14 amino acids. Researchers grouped second doses given at about 4 or about 12 weeks into one pool. The chain links TRBV30 to TRBJ2-2; TRBD2 matches 9 bases. The clonotype originates from an adult who received the AZD1222 COVID-19 vaccine. The starting material was peripheral blood, obtained 28 days after the second AZD1222 dose. The CDR3: CAWMAGGLDGELFF. In DNA, the CDR3 is TGTGCCTGGATGGCGGGGGGGCTCGACGGGGAGCTGTTTTTT.